These 18 T cell receptor beta chains originate from one sample sequenced in a study of shared clonotypes between healthy human individuals. Method: immunoSEQ multiplex PCR; TCRdb's copy keeps in-frame clones and lacks some. The profile covers about 1.1 million clones, with about 72% appearing a single time and about 0.94% taken by the ten largest. The specimen sequenced was memory CD4+ T cells from PBMCs. The subset was: CD45RA-negative fraction. The source is a man aged 18 to 29 in good health. Some clones in this sample may be carry-over from other donors' samples.

There are a few counts of this clone. The chain has TRBV14 and TRBJ2-4; 8 nucleotides line up with TRBD2. V gave up 4 bases and J gave up 7 bases; unmatched junction bases: 6. The germline V gene encodes CDR1 SGHDN and CDR2 FVKESK. The CDR3 contains 14 residues. CDR3 sequence: CASSRSGRGNIQYF. In DNA, the CDR3 is TGTGCCAGCAGCCGGAGCGGGAGAGGGAACATTCAGTACTTC.

This clone has a handful of counts. This chain links TRBV14 with TRBJ2-1; TRBD2 agrees at 16 bases. Per the germline V gene, CDR1 is SGHDN and CDR2 is FVKESK. V lost 0 bases to trimming and J lost 10 bases; unmatched junction nucleotides: 9. The CDR3 covers 18 residues. The DNA of the CDR3 is TGTGCCAGCAGCCAAGATCTGGGACTAGCGGGAGGGTCGGTGGAGCAGTTCTTC. This gives the protein CASSQDLGLAGGSVEQFF.

The rearrangement joins TRBV28 to TRBJ2-7, with 10 nucleotides matching TRBD2. The CDR3 runs to 18 residues. Trimming at V came to 5 bases and at J to 2 bases, leaving 15 bases not matched to a gene. CDR1 is MDHEN, CDR2 SYDVKM, per germline. The DNA of the CDR3 is TGTGCCAGCAGTCCCCCCCGAAGCGGGAGGGTTACTACCTACGAGCAGTACTTC. Its translation is CASSPPRSGRVTTYEQYF.

The chain couples TRBV6-1 to TRBJ1-4, with 8 bases lining up with TRBD1. V gave up 6 bases and J gave up 9 bases; unmatched junction bases: 9. The CDR3 contains 14 residues. CDR1 and CDR2 from the germline V gene are MNHNS and SASEGT. CDR3 amino acids: CASRVRGRPQKLFF. CDR3 DNA sequence: TGTGCCAGCAGGGTCAGGGGGCGCCCCCAAAAACTGTTTTTT.

The CDR3 coding sequence is TGTGCCAGCAGTTTGTCACAGGGTATAGATACGCAGTATTTT. Protein sequence: CASSLSQGIDTQYF. This chain connects TRBV28 to TRBJ2-3; tentative D call: TRBD1 (6 bases). Trimming left V 3 bases short and J 5 bases short, with 12 bases between. CDR1 is MDHEN, CDR2 SYDVKM, per germline. This CDR3 has 14 residues.

V gene TRBV5-4 combines with J gene TRBJ2-1, with TRBD2 identical over 13 bases. The germline V gene has CDR1 SGHNT and CDR2 YYREEE (reference sequence). CDR3 length: 17 residues. After removal of 3 bases from V and 8 bases from J, the junction contained 11 bases not matched to a gene. CDR3 amino acids: CASSSKLAGGPAHEQFF. The CDR3 coding sequence is TGTGCCAGCAGCTCAAAACTAGCGGGAGGGCCCGCCCATGAGCAGTTCTTC.

This clone has only a few counts. This may be a read error, as it is one base from a much larger clone. The sample contains more than one DNA sequence encoding this CDR3. The chain links TRBV5-1 to TRBJ2-3; 10 bases are a match to TRBD1. From germline, CDR1 is SGHRS and CDR2 YFSETQ. The V and J ends lost 4 bases and 4 bases, in that order; junction bases with no gene match: 3. CDR3 length equals 14 residues. CDR3 nucleotide sequence: TGCGCCAGCAGCCCGGGACAGGGGTCAGATACGCAGTATTTT. Translation gives CASSPGQGSDTQYF.

V gene TRBV27 combines with J gene TRBJ2-1, with TRBD1 as a possible D gene (6 bases). This CDR3 has 14 residues. Trimming shortened V by 6 bases and J by 6 bases, and 15 bases separated the two germline ends. Germline V gives CDR1 MNHEY, CDR2 SMNVEV (reference sequence). Here the CDR3 reads CASRRGGIRNEQFF. Here the CDR3 DNA reads TGTGCCAGCAGAAGAGGGGGTATACGCAATGAGCAGTTCTTC.

The chain has TRBV7-3 and TRBJ2-2, with 8 bases that match TRBD2. Germline V lookup: CDR1 SGHTA, CDR2 FQGTGA. The V gene end was trimmed by 1 base and the J gene end by 4 bases; junction bases not matched to a gene: 11. The CDR3 runs 18 residues. CDR3: CASSLSGRLPGVTGELFF. The CDR3 coding sequence is TGTGCCAGCAGCTTAAGCGGGAGGCTCCCTGGGGTCACCGGGGAGCTGTTTTTT.

The genes are TRBV28 and TRBJ2-7; 9 bases fit TRBD2. The germline V gene has CDR1 MDHEN and CDR2 SYDVKM. The V segment lost 4 bases and the J segment 3 bases; nucleotides outside the gene matches: 13. This CDR3 is built from 17 residues. CDR3 in DNA: TGTGCCAGCAGTTCCCCTTGGTTTTCTAGCGGGGTCTACGAGCAGTACTTC. It encodes CASSSPWFSSGVYEQYF. The variable domain in full, with the rest retrieved from reference TRBV28 and TRBJ2-7, is DVKVTQSSRYLVKRTGEKVFLECVQDMDHENMFWYRQDPGLGLRLIYFSYDVKMKEKGDIPEGYSVSREKKERFSLILESASTNQTSMYLCASSSPWFSSGVYEQYFGPGTRLTVT.

This clone was counted only a few times. The chain carries TRBV6-1 and TRBJ1-2; D gene unclear. The CDR3 totals 10 residues. In germline, CDR1 is MNHNS, CDR2 SASEGT. The V end lost 3 bases, the J end lost 7 bases, and 3 bases lay between the germline ends. CDR3: CASSDFGYTF. The CDR3 nucleotides read TGTGCCAGCAGTGATTTTGGCTACACCTTC.

This clone is a singleton in its sample. The chain employs TRBV7-2 and TRBJ1-4; D remains unclear. In germline, CDR1 is SGHTA, CDR2 FQGNSA. The V gene lost 0 bases and the J gene lost 0 bases, with 2 bases spanning the gap. The CDR3 runs 14 residues. Here the CDR3 DNA reads TGTGCCAGCAGCTTAGCTGCAACTAATGAAAAACTGTTTTTT. Its protein product is CASSLAATNEKLFF.

The chain joins TRBV11-3 to TRBJ2-6; D remains unclear. V lost 4 bases to trimming and J lost 0 bases, with 13 bases between them. The CDR3 has 17 residues. Germline V gene sequence: CDR1 SGHNT, CDR2 YENEEA. The CDR3 nucleotides are TGTGCCAGCAGCTACCCCCTGGCTAGCTCTGGGGCCAACGTCCTGACTTTC. It translates to CASSYPLASSGANVLTF. Filled out from reference TRBV11-3 and TRBJ2-6, the complete variable domain reads EAGVVQSPRYKIIEKKQPVAFWCNPISGHNTLYWYLQNLGQGPELLIRYENEEAVDDSQLPKDRFSAERLKGVDSTLKIQPAELGDSAVYLCASSYPLASSGANVLTFGAGSRLTVL.

The V gene is TRBV28, the J gene TRBJ2-5, with 13 bases aligning to TRBD2. The ends lost 5 bases at V and 1 base at J; junction bases unmatched: 4. This CDR3 is 16 amino acids long. Germline-derived CDR1 and CDR2 are MDHEN and SYDVKM. DNA for the CDR3: TGTGCCAGCAGTCAGGGACTAGCGGGGACCCAAGAGACCCAGTACTTC. Protein sequence: CASSQGLAGTQETQYF.

CDR3 nucleotide sequence: TGTGCCAGCAGCCCAGCGGGTTACAATGAGCAGTTCTTC. Translation: CASSPAGYNEQFF. V is TRBV6-5 and J is TRBJ2-1; possible D gene TRBD2, 6 bases. Deletions cut 6 bases from V and 4 bases from J, with 10 bases between. The CDR3 length is 13 residues. The germline V gene has CDR1 MNHEY and CDR2 SVGAGI.

This clone was counted only a few times. The rearrangement uses TRBV28 and TRBJ2-1; 10 nucleotides agree with TRBD1. The V segment lost 7 bases and the J segment 4 bases; nucleotides outside the gene matches: 7. In germline, CDR1 is MDHEN, CDR2 SYDVKM. This CDR3 is built from 15 residues. As DNA, the CDR3 is TGTGCCAGCATCAACGGGGGACAGGGGTACAATGAGCAGTTCTTC. As protein: CASINGGQGYNEQFF. Combining the CDR3 with reference TRBV28 and TRBJ2-1 gives the whole variable domain DVKVTQSSRYLVKRTGEKVFLECVQDMDHENMFWYRQDPGLGLRLIYFSYDVKMKEKGDIPEGYSVSREKKERFSLILESASTNQTSMYLCASINGGQGYNEQFFGPGTRLTVL.

This chain joins TRBV5-4 and TRBJ1-2; D possibly corresponds to TRBD1 (6 bases). The CDR3 spans 15 residues. Germline V gene sequence: CDR1 SGHNT, CDR2 YYREEE (reference sequence). Trimming took off 0 bases at V and 8 bases at J, with 17 bases between the two ends. The CDR3 sequence is CASSLVGAGEEGYTF. In DNA, the CDR3 is TGTGCCAGCAGCTTGGTGGGTGCAGGGGAGGAGGGCTACACCTTC. Full variable domain (outside the CDR3, taken from reference TRBV5-4 and TRBJ1-2): ETGVTQSPTHLIKTRGQQVTLRCSSQSGHNTVSWYQQALGQGPQFIFQYYREEENGRGNFPPRFSGLQFPNYSSELNVNALELDDSALYLCASSLVGAGEEGYTFGSGTRLTVV.

This chain joins TRBV7-2 and TRBJ2-4; TRBD1 matches at 7 bases. Germline V CDR1 and CDR2: SGHTA, FQGNSA. Trimming took 5 bases from V and 0 from J; bases not matched to a gene: 7. The CDR3 has 16 residues. The CDR3 nucleotides are TGTGCCAGCAGCCCACGACAGGGCATAGCCAAAAACATTCAGTACTTC. Its translation: CASSPRQGIAKNIQYF.